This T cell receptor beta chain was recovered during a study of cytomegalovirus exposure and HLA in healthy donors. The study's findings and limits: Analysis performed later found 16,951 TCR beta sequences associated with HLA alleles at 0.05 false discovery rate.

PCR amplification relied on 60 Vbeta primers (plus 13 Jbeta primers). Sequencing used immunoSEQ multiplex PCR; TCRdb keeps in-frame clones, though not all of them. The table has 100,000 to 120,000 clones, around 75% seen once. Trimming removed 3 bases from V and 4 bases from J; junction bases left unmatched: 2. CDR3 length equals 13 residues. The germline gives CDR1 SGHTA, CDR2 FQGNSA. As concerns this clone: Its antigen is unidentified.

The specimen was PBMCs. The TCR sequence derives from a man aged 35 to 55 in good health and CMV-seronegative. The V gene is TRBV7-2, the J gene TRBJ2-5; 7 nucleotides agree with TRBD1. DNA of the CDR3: TGTGCCAGCAGCTTTTCAGGGGGAGAGACCCAGTACTTC. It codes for CASSFSGGETQYF.